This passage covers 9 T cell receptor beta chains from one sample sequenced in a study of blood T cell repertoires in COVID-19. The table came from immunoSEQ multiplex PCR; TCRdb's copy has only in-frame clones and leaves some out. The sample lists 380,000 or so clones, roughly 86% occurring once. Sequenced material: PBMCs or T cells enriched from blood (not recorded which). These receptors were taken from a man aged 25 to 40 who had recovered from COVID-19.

The CDR3 reads CASSRGQGKSYEQYF. For the CDR3, the DNA is TGTGCCAGCAGTCGTGGACAGGGGAAGTCCTACGAGCAGTACTTC. V is TRBV28 and J is TRBJ2-7, with TRBD1 identical over 9 bases. The CDR3 is 15 amino acids. V shed 5 bases and J 1 base; nucleotides not matched to a gene: 6. Germline lookup yields CDR1 MDHEN and CDR2 SYDVKM.

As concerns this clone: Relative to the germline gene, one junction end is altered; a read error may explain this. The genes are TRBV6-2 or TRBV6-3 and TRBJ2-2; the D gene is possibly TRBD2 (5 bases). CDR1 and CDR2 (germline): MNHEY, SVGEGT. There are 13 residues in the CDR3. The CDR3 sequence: CVSSYSAAGELFF. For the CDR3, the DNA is TGTGTCAGCAGTTATTCAGCGGCCGGGGAGCTGTTTTTT.

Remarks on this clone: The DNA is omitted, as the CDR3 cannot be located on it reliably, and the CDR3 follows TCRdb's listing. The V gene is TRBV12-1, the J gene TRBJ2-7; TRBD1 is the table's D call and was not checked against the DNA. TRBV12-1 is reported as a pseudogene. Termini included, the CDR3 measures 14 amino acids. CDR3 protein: CASSFVGRGSEQYF.

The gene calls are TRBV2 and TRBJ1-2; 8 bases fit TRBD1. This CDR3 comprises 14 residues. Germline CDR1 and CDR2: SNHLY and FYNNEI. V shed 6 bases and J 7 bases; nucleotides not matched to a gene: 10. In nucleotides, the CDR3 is TGTGCCAGCAGCCCCGGACAGGGTACAGTTGGCTACACCTTC. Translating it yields CASSPGQGTVGYTF.

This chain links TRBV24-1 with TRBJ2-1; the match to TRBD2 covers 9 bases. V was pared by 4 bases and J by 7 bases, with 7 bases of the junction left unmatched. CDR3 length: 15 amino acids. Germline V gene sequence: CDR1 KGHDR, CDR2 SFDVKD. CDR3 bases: TGTGCCACCAGTGAAGAGCGGGGGGTAGAAAATGAGCAGTTCTTC. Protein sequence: CATSEERGVENEQFF.

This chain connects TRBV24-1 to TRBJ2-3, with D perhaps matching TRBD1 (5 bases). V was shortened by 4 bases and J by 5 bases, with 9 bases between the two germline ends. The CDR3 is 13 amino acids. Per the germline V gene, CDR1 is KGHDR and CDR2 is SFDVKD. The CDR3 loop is CATSESGLDTQYF. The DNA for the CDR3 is TGTGCCACCAGTGAATCAGGGTTAGATACGCAGTATTTT.

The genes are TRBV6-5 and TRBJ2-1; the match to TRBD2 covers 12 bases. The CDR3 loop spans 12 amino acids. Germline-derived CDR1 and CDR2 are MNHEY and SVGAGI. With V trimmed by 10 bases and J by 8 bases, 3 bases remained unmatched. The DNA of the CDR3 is TGTGCCATGACTAGCGGGGGTGATGAGCAGTTCTTC. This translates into CAMTSGGDEQFF.

CDR3 loop: CASNRGSGQPQHF. CDR3 sequence (DNA): TGTGCCAGCAACCGGGGTTCCGGGCAGCCCCAGCATTTT. The chain carries TRBV2 and TRBJ1-5; D uncertain. The V end was cut by 7 bases, the J end by 7 bases, with 14 bases between. Germline V lookup: CDR1 SNHLY, CDR2 FYNNEI. This CDR3 has 13 residues.

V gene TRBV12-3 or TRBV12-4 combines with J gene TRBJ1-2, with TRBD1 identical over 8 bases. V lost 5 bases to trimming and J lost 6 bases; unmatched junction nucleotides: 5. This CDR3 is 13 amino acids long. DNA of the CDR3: TGTGCCAGCAGTCGGGACAGGAGACATGGCTACACCTTC. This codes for CASSRDRRHGYTF.